Below, 29 T cell receptor beta chains from the same sample are listed, as sequenced in a study of CD8 T cells in Susac syndrome. Reverse transcription of roughly 0.5 to 1 ug RNA was carried out with random hexamers. TCRdb analysed the immunoSEQ multiplex PCR reads with MiXCR anew, one entry per CDR3 protein. This repertoire shows a few hundred thousand distinct CDR3 sequences, 85% found once; its top ten account for approximately 0.11%. Sequenced input: CD8+ T cells from PBMCs. The receptors stem from a human donor with multiple sclerosis.

The V and J genes are TRBV19 and TRBJ1-1; no firm D call. Trimming removed 5 bases from V and 4 bases from J, with 14 bases in between. The germline CDR1 and CDR2 sequences are LNHDA and SQIVND (reference sequence). The CDR3 consists of 14 residues. CDR3 protein: CASSLTGGSTEAFF. The CDR3 DNA follows: TGTGCCAGTAGTCTGACGGGAGGTAGCACTGAAGCTTTCTTT. The whole variable domain, filled in from reference TRBV19 and TRBJ1-1, reads DGGITQSPKYLFRKEGQNVTLSCEQNLNHDAMYWYRQDPGQGLRLIYYSQIVNDFQKGDIAEGYSVSREKKESFPLTVTSAQKNPTAFYLCASSLTGGSTEAFFGQGTRLTVV.

This sequence joins TRBV7-8 and TRBJ1-1; tentatively, D is TRBD1 (6 bases). V gave up 4 bases and J gave up 3 bases, with 12 bases separating them. The CDR3 covers 14 residues. In germline, CDR1 is SGHVS, CDR2 FQNEAQ. The CDR3 region is CASSSRGLDTEAFF. The DNA for the CDR3 is TGTGCCAGCAGCTCCCGGGGGCTCGACACTGAAGCTTTCTTT.

The chain recombines TRBV14 with TRBJ2-5, with TRBD1 identical over 7 bases. V gave up 4 bases and J gave up 2 bases; unmatched junction bases: 16. This CDR3 has 18 residues. CDR1 is SGHDN and CDR2 is FVKESK in the germline V gene. CDR3 DNA sequence: TGTGCCAGCAGCCCGCCTTTGGGGGAAGGGGGCCCACAAGAGACCCAGTACTTC. It yields the protein CASSPPLGEGGPQETQYF.

The V call is TRBV7-9, the J call TRBJ2-1; perhaps D is TRBD1 or TRBD2 (5 bases each). Trimming shortened V by 5 bases and J by 3 bases, and 23 bases separated the two germline ends. This CDR3 has 18 residues. The germline CDR1 and CDR2 sequences are SEHNR and FQNEAQ (reference sequence). CDR3 region: CASSNRDHPTGVYNEQFF. CDR3 DNA sequence: TGTGCCAGCAGCAACCGGGACCACCCCACCGGAGTCTACAATGAGCAGTTCTTC.

In this sample, this clonotype turned up once. The chain is built from TRBV6-5 and TRBJ2-1; 8 bases are a match to TRBD2. CDR1 is MNHEY and CDR2 is SVGAGI in the germline V gene. This CDR3 is built from 16 residues. The junction had 8 bases not matched to a gene; V was cut back by 4 bases and J by 3 bases. DNA for the CDR3: TGTGCCAGCAGTTTCGCCGGGGGGGGAGGCTACAATGAGCAGTTCTTC. Amino acids: CASSFAGGGGYNEQFF.

The chain employs TRBV14 and TRBJ2-7; D remains ambiguous. Germline CDR1 SGHDN, CDR2 FVKESK. V lost 4 bases and J lost 2, with 12 bases in between. The CDR3 length is 14 residues. The CDR3 is CASSRIQRAYEQYF. In nucleotides, the CDR3 is TGTGCCAGCAGCCGGATCCAGAGAGCCTACGAGCAGTACTTC.

This clonotype has just one count. The rearrangement uses TRBV19 and TRBJ1-2; D not resolved. Germline V gene sequence: CDR1 LNHDA, CDR2 SQIVND (reference sequence). Trimming left V 6 bases short and J 0 bases short, with 14 bases between. This CDR3 spans 15 amino acids. CDR3 sequence (DNA): TGTGCCAGTAGCCCGACGGCCAATCCTAACTATGGCTACACCTTC. Translating gives CASSPTANPNYGYTF.

V is TRBV28 and J is TRBJ2-7, with D possibly matching TRBD1 (5 bases). V shed 5 bases and J shed 0 bases, with 11 bases lying between them. The V gene's germline CDR1 is MDHEN and CDR2 SYDVKM. The CDR3 is 14 residues long. In DNA, the CDR3 is TGTGCCAGCAGTCCGACAGTTATCTCCTACGAGCAGTACTTC. Its protein product is CASSPTVISYEQYF.

The genes are TRBV4-1 and TRBJ1-1; the D gene is possibly TRBD1 (6 bases). Germline V gives CDR1 MGHRA, CDR2 YSYEKL. There are 15 residues in the CDR3. V dropped 3 bases and J dropped 5 bases, with 16 bases sitting between them. The DNA of the CDR3 is TGCGCCAGCAGCCAGACTACGCAGGGGTCTACTGAAGCTTTCTTT. Translating gives CASSQTTQGSTEAFF.

The chain has TRBV20-1 and TRBJ1-1; D remains unclear. V lost 1 base and J 1 base, leaving 7 bases between the germline ends. Germline CDR1 DFQATT, CDR2 SNEGSKA (reference sequence). The CDR3 is made up of 13 amino acids. The CDR3 DNA sequence: TGCAGTGCTAGAGGGCAGCGGAACACTGAAGCTTTCTTT. This sequence encodes CSARGQRNTEAFF.

V usage is TRBV2 and J usage is TRBJ2-1; 9 bases fit TRBD2. Germline V gene data show CDR1 as SNHLY and CDR2 as FYNNEI. Unmatched junction bases numbered 7, after V lost 2 bases and J lost 2 bases. There are 17 residues in the CDR3. CDR3 loop: CASSESTSGLPYNEQFF. The CDR3 nucleotides read TGTGCCAGCAGTGAAAGTACTAGCGGGCTCCCCTACAATGAGCAGTTCTTC.

The V gene is TRBV23-1, the J gene TRBJ1-5; 8 bases agree with TRBD1. TRBV23-1 is flagged as an ORF with uncertain function. With V trimmed by 2 bases and J by 0 bases, 0 bases remained unmatched. This CDR3 has 15 residues. CDR3 sequence reads: CASSQDRGSNQPQHF. CDR3 bases: TGCGCCAGCAGTCAAGACAGGGGTAGCAATCAGCCCCAGCATTTT.

The chain combines TRBV28 with TRBJ2-3; D is uncertain. Germline V lookup: CDR1 MDHEN, CDR2 SYDVKM. The CDR3 contains 14 residues. Trimming shortened V by 3 bases and J by 2 bases, and 9 bases separated the two germline ends. CDR3 region: CASSFESSTDTQYF. CDR3 coding DNA: TGTGCCAGCAGTTTTGAGAGTTCCACAGATACGCAGTATTTT.

The J gene is TRBJ1-3, the V gene TRBV4-1; D not certain. This CDR3 has 16 amino acids. Trimming took 1 base from V and 0 from J, leaving 10 bases between them. Germline lookup yields CDR1 MGHRA and CDR2 YSYEKL. DNA for the CDR3: TGCGCCAGCAGCCAAGGCAGCTTCGGCTCTGGAAACACCATATATTTT. Protein sequence: CASSQGSFGSGNTIYF.

This clonotype was seen once. J is TRBJ1-1 and V is TRBV5-6, with unresolved D. The CDR3 length is 15 residues. V was cut by 0 bases and J by 4 bases, with 13 bases left in between. The germline gives CDR1 SGHDT, CDR2 YYEEEE. As DNA, the CDR3 is TGTGCCAGCAGCTTGGTAAGGAACACCCTCACTGAAGCTTTCTTT. This gives the protein CASSLVRNTLTEAFF. The whole variable domain, remainder taken from reference TRBV5-6 and TRBJ1-1, is DAGVTQSPTHLIKTRGQQVTLRCSPKSGHDTVSWYQQALGQGPQFIFQYYEEEERQRGNFPDRFSGHQFPNYSSELNVNALLLGDSALYLCASSLVRNTLTEAFFGQGTRLTVV.

The V call is TRBV5-4, the J call TRBJ2-3, with D perhaps matching TRBD2 (7 bases). V was trimmed by 0 bases and J by 6 bases, leaving 17 bases between them. The CDR3 totals 16 residues. Germline V gives CDR1 SGHNT, CDR2 YYREEE (reference sequence). The CDR3 bases are TGTGCCAGCAGCTTGGTTGTGGGGGGGCCTCCGGATACGCAGTATTTT. Its translation is CASSLVVGGPPDTQYF. Together with reference TRBV5-4 and TRBJ2-3, the CDR3 gives the full variable domain: ETGVTQSPTHLIKTRGQQVTLRCSSQSGHNTVSWYQQALGQGPQFIFQYYREEENGRGNFPPRFSGLQFPNYSSELNVNALELDDSALYLCASSLVVGGPPDTQYFGPGTRLTVL.

This clonotype has a handful of counts. The chain carries TRBV4-1 and TRBJ2-1; TRBD2 aligns across 14 bases. The V and J ends lost 2 bases and 5 bases, in that order; junction bases with no gene match: 2. This CDR3 has 16 amino acids. Germline assignment: CDR1 MGHRA and CDR2 YSYEKL. CDR3 nucleotides: TGCGCCAGCAGCCAAAGACTAGCGGGGGGGAACAATGAGCAGTTCTTC. Translated, it gives CASSQRLAGGNNEQFF.

The rearrangement links TRBV30 to TRBJ2-1; D perhaps matches TRBD1 (5 bases). V was shortened by 4 bases and J by 7 bases, with 17 bases between the two germline ends. CDR1 is GTSNPN, CDR2 SVGIG, per germline (reference sequence). The CDR3 is made up of 14 amino acids. Here the CDR3 DNA reads TGTGCCTGGACTGGCGGTTGGGGCTCTAATGAGCAGTTCTTC. As protein: CAWTGGWGSNEQFF.

The V gene is TRBV28, the J gene TRBJ2-1, with 8 bases aligning to TRBD2. The CDR3 is 15 residues long. Trimming removed 7 bases from V and 4 bases from J; junction bases left unmatched: 9. Germline values: CDR1 MDHEN, CDR2 SYDVKM. The CDR3 DNA reads as TGTGCCAGCATCTCTACTAGCGGCCCTTACAATGAGCAGTTCTTC. Protein sequence: CASISTSGPYNEQFF.

The chain couples TRBV30 to TRBJ2-3; 8 bases are a match to TRBD2. V trimming: 3 bases; J trimming: 4 bases; junction bases outside the gene matches: 12. This CDR3 spans 16 amino acids. CDR1 is GTSNPN and CDR2 is SVGIG in the germline V gene (reference sequence). CDR3 nucleotides: TGTGCCTGGAGGGGGCCAGAAAGCGGGAGTGCAGATACGCAGTATTTT. Encoded protein: CAWRGPESGSADTQYF. Complete variable domain (other parts from reference TRBV30 and TRBJ2-3): SQTIHQWPATLVQPVGSPLSLECTVEGTSNPNLYWYRQAAGRGLQLLFYSVGIGQISSEVPQNLSASRPQDRQFILSSKKLLLSDSGFYLCAWRGPESGSADTQYFGPGTRLTVL.

In its sample, this clonotype was seen once. The chain joins TRBV15 to TRBJ2-1; 10 bases agree with TRBD1. The germline gives CDR1 LNHNV, CDR2 YYDKDF (reference sequence). The CDR3 extends over 14 amino acids. V lost 5 bases to trimming and J lost 8 bases; unmatched junction nucleotides: 6. The CDR3 reads CATSDRGPVDEQFF. Written as DNA, the CDR3 is TGTGCCACCAGCGACAGGGGGCCCGTCGATGAGCAGTTCTTC. Full variable domain (rest looked up from reference TRBV15 and TRBJ2-1): DAMVIQNPRYQVTQFGKPVTLSCSQTLNHNVMYWYQQKSSQAPKLLFHYYDKDFNNEADTPDNFQSRRPNTSFCFLDIRSPGLGDTAMYLCATSDRGPVDEQFFGPGTRLTVL.

This sequence joins TRBV27 and TRBJ1-4; 7 bases align to TRBD1. V dropped 3 bases and J dropped 6; count of bases not matched to a gene: 4. The CDR3 is 14 residues long. Germline loops: CDR1 MNHEY, CDR2 SMNVEV (reference sequence). CDR3 amino acids: CASSFVGGDEKLFF. CDR3 nucleotides: TGTGCCAGCAGTTTTGTAGGGGGCGATGAAAAACTGTTTTTT. The whole variable domain, remainder taken from reference TRBV27 and TRBJ1-4, is EAQVTQNPRYLITVTGKKLTVTCSQNMNHEYMSWYRQDPGLGLRQIYYSMNVEVTDKGDVPEGYKVSRKEKRNFPLILESPSPNQTSLYFCASSFVGGDEKLFFGSGTQLSVL.

The rearrangement joins TRBV20-1 to TRBJ2-5; no clear D gene. There are 12 residues in the CDR3. V lost 6 bases and J lost 7, with 15 bases in between. Germline loops: CDR1 DFQATT, CDR2 SNEGSKA (reference sequence). CDR3 bases: TGCAGTGCCCCGCCACTTATAGGGACCCAGTACTTC. It is translated as CSAPPLIGTQYF.

This clonotype was counted once. CDR3 protein: CSAGGESSYEQYF. The CDR3 nucleotides read TGCAGTGCTGGGGGGGAGAGCTCCTACGAGCAGTACTTC. This chain uses TRBV20-1 with TRBJ2-7; 7 positions match TRBD2. CDR1 and CDR2 (germline): DFQATT, SNEGSKA (reference sequence). V trimming: 5 bases; J trimming: 0 bases; junction bases outside the gene matches: 4. The CDR3 length is 13 residues.

The gene calls are TRBV4-1 and TRBJ1-2; possibly TRBD1 for D (6 bases). CDR3 length equals 16 residues. Germline assignment: CDR1 MGHRA and CDR2 YSYEKL. V was trimmed by 0 bases and J by 2 bases, leaving 13 bases between them. CDR3 residues: CASSQEPGAVNYGYTF. CDR3 bases: TGCGCCAGCAGCCAAGAACCAGGGGCGGTCAACTATGGCTACACCTTC.

V gene TRBV24-1 combines with J gene TRBJ1-5; 9 bases fit TRBD1. Per the germline V gene, CDR1 is KGHDR and CDR2 is SFDVKD. The CDR3 extends over 15 amino acids. V lost 11 bases to trimming and J lost 2 bases; unmatched junction nucleotides: 9. For the CDR3, the DNA is TGTGCCATCACAGGGGGCGAATGGGGCAATCAGCCCCAGCATTTT. Its translation is CAITGGEWGNQPQHF.

V usage is TRBV25-1 and J usage is TRBJ2-1, with unresolved D. From germline, CDR1 is MGHDK and CDR2 SYGVNS. The V end was cut by 1 base, the J end by 7 bases, with 8 bases between. CDR3 length: 13 amino acids. CDR3 loop: CASSELTVNEQFF. Here the CDR3 DNA reads TGTGCCAGCAGTGAATTGACCGTAAATGAGCAGTTCTTC.

J is TRBJ1-2 and V is TRBV10-2; D is unresolved. CDR1 is WSHSY, CDR2 SAAADI, per germline. Trimming left V 3 bases short and J 4 bases short, with 12 bases between. This CDR3 has 14 amino acids. The CDR3 coding sequence is TGCGCCAGCAGTGAAGGTCCTCTTCTCTATGGCTACACCTTC. Translation gives CASSEGPLLYGYTF.

The chain joins TRBV6-5 to TRBJ1-2; tentatively, D is TRBD1 (5 bases). This CDR3 is built from 14 residues. CDR1 MNHEY and CDR2 SVGAGI come from the germline V gene. The V end was cut by 2 bases, the J end by 1 base, with 8 bases between. This chain's CDR3 is CASSYGGVNYGYTF. CDR3 in DNA: TGTGCCAGCAGTTACGGGGGTGTTAACTATGGCTACACCTTC.